This T cell receptor beta chain was sequenced during a study of OX40 agonist ivuxolimab in advanced cancers. General study points: Partly responding patients at 0.1-3.0 mg/kg showed some of the smallest clonal expansion. Low levels of normalized T-cell clonal expansion also appeared in some nonresponders.

Worth noting for this clone: The antigen remains unidentified.

The assay was immunoSEQ multiplex PCR, and TCRdb's table has in-frame clones only and misses some. This sample carries 90,000 to 100,000 clones, more than 85% of them seen once, and the ten largest clones take more than 0.8%. Germline CDR1 is MNHEY and CDR2 is SMNVEV (reference sequence). This CDR3 spans 15 amino acids. V was cut by 3 bases and J by 2 bases, with 11 bases left in between. This TCR was sampled from an adult with an advanced solid tumor such as melanoma, head and neck, liver or kidney cancer. This sequence joins TRBV27 and TRBJ2-4, with D perhaps matching TRBD2 (5 bases). This sample comprised CD4+ or CD8+ T cells sorted from blood, obtained in a trial of the OX40 agonist ivuxolimab. The CDR3 nucleotides read TGTGCCAGCAGTTTGCAAGAGGGAACCAAAAACATTCAGTACTTC. It is translated as CASSLQEGTKNIQYF.